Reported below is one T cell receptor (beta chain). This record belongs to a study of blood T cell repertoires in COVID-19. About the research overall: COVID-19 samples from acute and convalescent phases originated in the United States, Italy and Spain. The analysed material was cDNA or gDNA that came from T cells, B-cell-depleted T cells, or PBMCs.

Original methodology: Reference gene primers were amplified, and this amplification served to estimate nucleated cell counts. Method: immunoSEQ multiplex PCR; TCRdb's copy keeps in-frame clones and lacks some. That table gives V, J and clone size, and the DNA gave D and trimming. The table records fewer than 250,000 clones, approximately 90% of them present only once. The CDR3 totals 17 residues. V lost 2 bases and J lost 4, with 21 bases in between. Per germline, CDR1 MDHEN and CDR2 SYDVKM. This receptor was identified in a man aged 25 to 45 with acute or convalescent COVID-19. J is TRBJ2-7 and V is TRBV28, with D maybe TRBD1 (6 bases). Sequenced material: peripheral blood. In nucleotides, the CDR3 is TGTGCCAGCAGTTTAATAGTCGTGGCAGGGGCCACATACGAGCAGTACTTC. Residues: CASSLIVVAGATYEQYF.